The rows below give T cell receptor beta chains drawn from one sample of a study of early T cells in non-severe SARS-CoV-2 infection. Using its own MiXCR run on the 5' RACE reads, TCRdb lists one record per CDR3 protein. This sample has some 35,000 distinct CDR3 sequences, with under 5% found just once. The specimen was whole blood. These receptors all come from an adult who was a healthcare worker with PCR-confirmed SARS-CoV-2 infection or an uninfected control (not recorded which). The CDR3 runs from the conserved cysteine through the conserved F or W. Each record gives: clone size, V gene, J gene, D gene, CDR3 DNA, CDR3 protein. The D gene is left open where the match is weak. Expanded clones are given a class, and other clones once, few, many or no size at all.

abundance: few; v_gene: TRBV4-3; j_gene: TRBJ2-3; d_gene: TRBD2; CDR3nt: TGCGCCAGCAGCCCCCGGACTAGCGGGAATTCAGATACGCAGTATTTT; CDR3aa: CASSPRTSGNSDTQYF
abundance: many; v_gene: TRBV3-1; j_gene: TRBJ2-7; d_gene: TRBD2; CDR3nt: TGTGCCAGCAGCCGAGGGACTAGCGGGAGTTACGAGCAGTACTTC; CDR3aa: CASSRGTSGSYEQYF
abundance: many; v_gene: TRBV29-1; j_gene: TRBJ2-7; d_gene: .; CDR3nt: TGCAGCGTTGCACCGGGACTCGGCGGCGCAACCTACGAGCAGTACTTC; CDR3aa: CSVAPGLGGATYEQYF
abundance: many; v_gene: TRBV9; j_gene: TRBJ2-7; d_gene: .; CDR3nt: TGTGCCAGCAGCGTAGGGTTGGAGGGGGTATACGAGCAGTACTTC; CDR3aa: CASSVGLEGVYEQYF
abundance: many; v_gene: TRBV11-3; j_gene: TRBJ2-3; d_gene: .; CDR3nt: TGTGCCAGCAGCTTCGGCCTCATGGACGGGCTTACGCAGTATTTT; CDR3aa: CASSFGLMDGLTQYF
abundance: few; v_gene: TRBV7-8; j_gene: TRBJ1-4; d_gene: .; CDR3nt: TGTGCCAGCAGCGAAACCCGGCGGGAAAAACTGTTTTTT; CDR3aa: CASSETRREKLFF
abundance: many; v_gene: TRBV4-1; j_gene: TRBJ2-1; d_gene: TRBD1; CDR3nt: TGCGCCAGCAGCACCCCTGGACAGGGTCACAATGAGCAGTTCTTC; CDR3aa: CASSTPGQGHNEQFF
abundance: many; v_gene: TRBV24-1; j_gene: TRBJ2-1; d_gene: TRBD2; CDR3nt: TGTGCCACCAGTGATAGGTCAGCGGGAGTTTTCGATGAGCAGTTCTTC; CDR3aa: CATSDRSAGVFDEQFF
abundance: few; v_gene: TRBV24-1; j_gene: TRBJ1-5; d_gene: .; CDR3nt: TGTGCCACCAGTTCCCCTTATAGCAATCAGCCCCAGCATTTT; CDR3aa: CATSSPYSNQPQHF
abundance: many; v_gene: TRBV6-5; j_gene: TRBJ2-5; d_gene: .; CDR3nt: TGTGCCAGCAGTTACCAGGGTCCCCCAAGTGCAGAGACCCAGTACTTC; CDR3aa: CASSYQGPPSAETQYF
abundance: many; v_gene: TRBV20-1; j_gene: TRBJ2-1; d_gene: .; CDR3nt: TGCAGTGTCAAGGAGGCTAGTTTCGGCTCCTACAATGAGCAGTTCTTC; CDR3aa: CSVKEASFGSYNEQFF
abundance: many; v_gene: TRBV28; j_gene: TRBJ1-1; d_gene: .; CDR3nt: TGTGCCAGCTTTATCACTCGAGGGACCCTGAACACTGAAGCTTTCTTT; CDR3aa: CASFITRGTLNTEAFF
abundance: many; v_gene: TRBV11-3; j_gene: TRBJ2-3; d_gene: .; CDR3nt: TGTGCCAGCAGCCAACTAGATTCCCCCGATACGCAGTATTTT; CDR3aa: CASSQLDSPDTQYF
abundance: many; v_gene: TRBV19; j_gene: TRBJ2-1; d_gene: TRBD2; CDR3nt: TGTGCCAGTAGTATCGGGCTAGCGGGAGGGCCAAGTGAGCAGTTCTTC; CDR3aa: CASSIGLAGGPSEQFF
abundance: many; v_gene: TRBV3-1; j_gene: TRBJ2-5; d_gene: .; CDR3nt: TGTGCCAGCAGCCAAGCCACAGGGACCGGGGAGACCCAGTACTTC; CDR3aa: CASSQATGTGETQYF
abundance: many; v_gene: TRBV4-3; j_gene: TRBJ1-2; d_gene: TRBD1; CDR3nt: TGCGCCAGCAGCCCAAACACCGGGACAGTCTATGGCTACACCTTC; CDR3aa: CASSPNTGTVYGYTF
abundance: many; v_gene: TRBV12-3/TRBV12-4; j_gene: TRBJ2-7; d_gene: .; CDR3nt: TGTGCCAGCAGTTTAGCGGTTGGGTCCTACGAGCAGTACTTC; CDR3aa: CASSLAVGSYEQYF
abundance: .; v_gene: TRBV5-1; j_gene: TRBJ2-1; d_gene: TRBD2; CDR3nt: TGCGCCAGCAGCTTGGAGTTACTAGCGGGAGGGCGGCTCTACAATGAGCAGTTCTTC; CDR3aa: CASSLELLAGGRLYNEQFF
abundance: .; v_gene: TRBV19; j_gene: TRBJ2-1; d_gene: TRBD2; CDR3nt: TGTGCCAGTAGCTCCGGGACTAGCGGGAATGAGCAGTTCTTC; CDR3aa: CASSSGTSGNEQFF
abundance: many; v_gene: TRBV7-9; j_gene: TRBJ2-1; d_gene: .; CDR3nt: TGTGCCAGCAGCTTAGGTGGAGGGGGCTCGATGAAGGAGCAGTTCTTC; CDR3aa: CASSLGGGGSMKEQFF
abundance: many; v_gene: TRBV7-3; j_gene: TRBJ2-6; d_gene: .; CDR3nt: TGTGCCAGCAGCCCGATGTACTCTGGGGCCAACGTCCTGACTTTC; CDR3aa: CASSPMYSGANVLTF
abundance: many; v_gene: TRBV9; j_gene: TRBJ2-3; d_gene: .; CDR3nt: TGTGCCAGCAGCGTAGCCAGCACAGATACGCAGTATTTT; CDR3aa: CASSVASTDTQYF
abundance: many; v_gene: TRBV6-2/TRBV6-3; j_gene: TRBJ2-1; d_gene: TRBD1; CDR3nt: TGTGCCAGCAGTTACGGTGACAGGGCCTACAATGAGCAGTTCTTC; CDR3aa: CASSYGDRAYNEQFF
abundance: .; v_gene: TRBV3-1; j_gene: TRBJ2-5; d_gene: .; CDR3nt: TGTGCCAGCAGCCAAGCCCCGGGAACGGGCGAGACCCAGTACTTC; CDR3aa: CASSQAPGTGETQYF
abundance: many; v_gene: TRBV4-1; j_gene: TRBJ1-3; d_gene: .; CDR3nt: TGCGCCAGCAGCCGCAGTAGGGTTCTCTCTGGAAACACCATATATTTT; CDR3aa: CASSRSRVLSGNTIYF
abundance: medium-sized; v_gene: TRBV12-3/TRBV12-4; j_gene: TRBJ2-1; d_gene: .; CDR3nt: TGTGCCAGCAGTAAGAATCTGGATTCCTACAATGAGCAGTTCTTC; CDR3aa: CASSKNLDSYNEQFF
abundance: many; v_gene: TRBV7-8; j_gene: TRBJ2-3; d_gene: .; CDR3nt: TGTGCCAGCAGCCCTGGCAGGATGGGGGTCACAGATACGCAGTATTTT; CDR3aa: CASSPGRMGVTDTQYF
abundance: many; v_gene: TRBV27; j_gene: TRBJ2-2; d_gene: .; CDR3nt: TGTGCCAGCAGAGTTAAACCCACCGGGGAGCTGTTTTTT; CDR3aa: CASRVKPTGELFF
abundance: .; v_gene: TRBV6-2/TRBV6-3; j_gene: TRBJ1-1; d_gene: .; CDR3nt: TGTGCCAGCAGCCAAGCAGGTTACACTGAAGCTTTCTTT; CDR3aa: CASSQAGYTEAFF
abundance: many; v_gene: TRBV18; j_gene: TRBJ2-3; d_gene: .; CDR3nt: TGTGCCAGCTCCCCAGGGAGAGATACGCAGTATTTT; CDR3aa: CASSPGRDTQYF
abundance: many; v_gene: TRBV4-1; j_gene: TRBJ2-1; d_gene: .; CDR3nt: TGCGCCAGCAGCCAAGAGTCGTCCTTCGATGAGCAGTTCTTC; CDR3aa: CASSQESSFDEQFF
abundance: many; v_gene: TRBV13; j_gene: TRBJ2-1; d_gene: .; CDR3nt: TGTGCCAGCAGCTTAAGTCCGGGAGTCTCCTACAATGAGCAGTTCTTC; CDR3aa: CASSLSPGVSYNEQFF